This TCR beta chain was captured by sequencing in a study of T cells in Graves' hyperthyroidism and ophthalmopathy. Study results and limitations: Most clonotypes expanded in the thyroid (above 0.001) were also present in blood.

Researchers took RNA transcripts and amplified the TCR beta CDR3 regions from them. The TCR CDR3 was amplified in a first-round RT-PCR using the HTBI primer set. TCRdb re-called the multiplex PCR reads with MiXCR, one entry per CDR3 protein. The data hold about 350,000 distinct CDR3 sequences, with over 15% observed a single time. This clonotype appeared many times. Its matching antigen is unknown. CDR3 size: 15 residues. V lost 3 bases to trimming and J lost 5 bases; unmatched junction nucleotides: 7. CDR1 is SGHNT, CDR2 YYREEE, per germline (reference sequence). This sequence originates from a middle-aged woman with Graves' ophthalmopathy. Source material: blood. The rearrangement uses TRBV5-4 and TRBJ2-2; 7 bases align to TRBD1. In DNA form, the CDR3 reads TGTGCCAGCAGCTCCCAGACAGGGAAAACCGGGGAGCTGTTTTTT. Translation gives CASSSQTGKTGELFF.